Following are 25 T cell receptor beta chains from one sample sequenced in a study of metastatic and nonmetastatic thyroid tumors. Using MiXCR, TCRdb re-called clones from the PCR reads. The sample yields about 15,000 clones, less than 30% seen once. Prior to thyroid surgery, none of the patients had received any treatment. Sequencing was performed on tumor tissue. All receptors derive from a female donor with papillary thyroid cancer or a benign thyroid nodule (not recorded which). Some clones in this sample may be carry-over from other donors' samples.

This clone was observed at least ten times. This chain connects TRBV24-1 to TRBJ2-1; no clear D gene. This CDR3 is 16 amino acids long. Trimming cost V 4 bases and J 0 bases, with 12 bases left between them. CDR1 is KGHDR and CDR2 is SFDVKD in the germline V gene. The CDR3 reads CATSDTTPSSYNEQFF. The CDR3 DNA reads TGTGCCACCAGTGACACTACCCCGAGCTCCTACAATGAGCAGTTCTTC.

This clone was detected many times. The same CDR3 also results from other DNA sequences found in this sample. This chain connects TRBV25-1 to TRBJ2-3; no clear D. The CDR3 runs 14 residues. Trimming pared 4 bases from V and 2 bases from J, leaving 10 bases between. The germline V gene has CDR1 MGHDK and CDR2 SYGVNS. In nucleotides, the CDR3 is TGTGCCAGCAGTGGCCGGTTAGCCACAGATACGCAGTATTTT. This gives the protein CASSGRLATDTQYF. Looking up the rest from reference TRBV25-1 and TRBJ2-3 gives the full variable domain: EADIYQTPRYLVIGTGKKITLECSQTMGHDKMYWYQQDPGMELHLIHYSYGVNSTEKGDLSSESTVSRIRTEHFPLTLESARPSHTSQYLCASSGRLATDTQYFGPGTRLTVL.

This clone was seen a few times. The chain has TRBV6-1 and TRBJ1-6; D is undetermined. V shed 6 bases and J shed 8 bases, with 17 bases lying between them. Germline V lookup: CDR1 MNHNS, CDR2 SASEGT. The CDR3 extends over 15 amino acids. The DNA of the CDR3 is TGTGCCAGCAGACCCAGGTGTCTCACGGATTCACCCCTCCACTTT. Translation: CASRPRCLTDSPLHF.

This clone occurred many times. The chain has TRBV3-1 and TRBJ1-1, with 7 bases aligning to TRBD1. Germline assignment: CDR1 LGHDT and CDR2 YNNKEL (reference sequence). After removal of 5 bases from V and 1 base from J, the junction contained 4 bases not matched to a gene. This CDR3 has 14 amino acids. The CDR3 DNA reads as TGTGCCAGCAGCAAGGGACAGAAGAACACTGAAGCTTTCTTT. This encodes CASSKGQKNTEAFF.

The chain employs TRBV12-3 or TRBV12-4 and TRBJ2-7; the match to TRBD1 covers 7 bases. Losses at the gene ends were 5 bases for V and 6 bases for J; bases not matched to a gene: 10. The CDR3 runs to 14 residues. The CDR3 nucleotides read TGTGCCAGCAGTCCGGGAACGACAGGGCTCGAGCAGTACTTC. Encoded protein: CASSPGTTGLEQYF.

The chain is built from TRBV28 and TRBJ2-7, with 7 nucleotides matching TRBD2. This CDR3 is built from 14 residues. Per germline, CDR1 MDHEN and CDR2 SYDVKM. Trimming took 5 bases from V and 5 from J; bases not matched to a gene: 9. The CDR3 DNA follows: TGTGCCAGCAGTCCGTTGGGGGGGGTTCACGAGCAGTACTTC. It encodes CASSPLGGVHEQYF. Complete variable domain (other parts from reference TRBV28 and TRBJ2-7): DVKVTQSSRYLVKRTGEKVFLECVQDMDHENMFWYRQDPGLGLRLIYFSYDVKMKEKGDIPEGYSVSREKKERFSLILESASTNQTSMYLCASSPLGGVHEQYFGPGTRLTVT.

The chain joins TRBV14 to TRBJ2-2, with D possibly matching TRBD2 (6 bases). In germline, CDR1 is SGHDN, CDR2 FVKESK. Trimming removed 0 bases from V and 13 bases from J, with 15 bases in between. The CDR3 totals 14 residues. DNA of the CDR3: TGTGCCAGCAGCCAAGATTATAGGGTGGAGGGGCTGTTTTTT. Translation: CASSQDYRVEGLFF.

The chain employs TRBV11-3 and TRBJ2-1, with 10 bases that match TRBD1. Unmatched junction bases numbered 19, after V lost 5 bases and J lost 9 bases. Germline-derived CDR1 and CDR2 are SGHNT and YENEEA. The length of the CDR3 is 18 residues. The CDR3 nucleotides read TGTGCCAGCAGCCACTTAGAAGGGCCAGGGACAGGGGTTGGTGAGCAGTTCTTC. It translates to CASSHLEGPGTGVGEQFF. The full variable domain, its missing parts supplied by reference TRBV11-3 and TRBJ2-1, is EAGVVQSPRYKIIEKKQPVAFWCNPISGHNTLYWYLQNLGQGPELLIRYENEEAVDDSQLPKDRFSAERLKGVDSTLKIQPAELGDSAVYLCASSHLEGPGTGVGEQFFGPGTRLTVL.

V is TRBV18 and J is TRBJ2-3; 9 positions agree with TRBD2. Germline values: CDR1 KGHSH, CDR2 LQKENI. CDR3 size: 15 residues. J was trimmed by 2 bases and V by 3 bases; bases with no gene match: 3. The CDR3 loop reads CASSPSGGNTDTQYF. The CDR3 DNA follows: TGTGCCAGCTCACCCAGCGGGGGGAACACAGATACGCAGTATTTT.

This clone qualifies as medium-sized (0.01 to 0.1%). This chain joins TRBV27 and TRBJ2-7; 9 bases match TRBD1. CDR1 is MNHEY and CDR2 is SMNVEV in the germline V gene (reference sequence). The CDR3 sequence is 13 residues long. J gave up 3 bases and V 6 bases, and 3 bases lay outside the gene matches. CDR3 nucleotides: TGTGCCAGCAGGGCGACAGGGGGCTACGAGCAGTACTTC. Protein: CASRATGGYEQYF.

The chain is built from TRBV19 and TRBJ2-7; TRBD2 might be the D (6 bases). CDR1 and CDR2 from the germline V gene are LNHDA and SQIVND (reference sequence). CDR3 length: 14 residues. The germline V and J ends were trimmed by 5 bases and 0 bases, with 11 bases remaining between them. The CDR3 protein is CASSPRGGSYEQYF. CDR3 in DNA: TGTGCCAGTAGTCCTCGGGGAGGCTCCTACGAGCAGTACTTC.

This clone was recorded at least ten times. The CDR3 DNA is TGTGCCAGCAACCCGGGACAGGGCGGGGAGACCCAGTACTTC. Amino acids: CASNPGQGGETQYF. V usage is TRBV7-2 and J usage is TRBJ2-5, with TRBD1 matching over 9 bases. The CDR3 runs 14 residues. From germline, CDR1 is SGHTA and CDR2 FQGNSA. V lost 7 bases to trimming and J lost 5 bases; unmatched junction nucleotides: 8.

This chain connects TRBV6-5 to TRBJ2-7, with TRBD2 identical over 9 bases. CDR1 is MNHEY and CDR2 is SVGAGI in the germline V gene. CDR3 size: 17 residues. With 10 bases clipped from V and 2 bases from J, the junction kept 18 bases outside the gene matches. The CDR3 sequence is CATVNKRLAALTYEQYF. In nucleotides, the CDR3 is TGTGCCACCGTTAACAAAAGACTAGCGGCATTAACCTACGAGCAGTACTTC.

This clone was seen at least ten times. This chain links TRBV5-1 with TRBJ1-6; D is unclear. Germline-derived CDR1 and CDR2 are SGHRS and YFSETQ. V lost 1 base and J 4 bases, leaving 9 bases between the germline ends. The CDR3 length is 15 residues. In DNA, the CDR3 is TGCGCCAGCAGCTTGAGAGAAACTTATAATTCACCCCTCCACTTT. This translates into CASSLRETYNSPLHF.

As for this clone: The same CDR3 arises from other DNA sequences in this sample as well. The rearrangement uses TRBV7-8 and TRBJ2-7; TRBD2 matches 13 bases. This CDR3 has 18 residues. V was clipped by 5 bases and J by 0 bases; unmatched bases: 10. Per germline, CDR1 SGHVS and CDR2 FQNEAQ. The CDR3 spells CASSRPTSGGVSSYEQYF. DNA for the CDR3: TGTGCCAGCAGCCGCCCTACTAGCGGGGGGGTAAGCTCCTACGAGCAGTACTTC. The variable domain in full, completed from reference TRBV7-8 and TRBJ2-7, reads GAGVSQSPRYKVAKRGQDVALRCDPISGHVSLFWYQQALGQGPEFLTYFQNEAQLDKSGLPSDRFFAERPEGSVSTLKIQRTQQEDSAVYLCASSRPTSGGVSSYEQYFGPGTRLTVT.

By frequency in the sample, this clone is medium-sized. The CDR3 sequence: CASSVPRGENYGYTF. The CDR3 nucleotides read TGTGCCAGTAGTGTCCCCAGGGGGGAGAACTATGGCTACACCTTC. The chain joins TRBV19 to TRBJ1-2; 7 bases match TRBD1. Unmatched junction bases numbered 8, after V lost 5 bases and J lost 2 bases. Germline V gene data show CDR1 as LNHDA and CDR2 as SQIVND (reference sequence). The CDR3 totals 15 residues.

Of note for this clone: This may come from a read error, since a much larger clone is one base off. Other DNA sequences of this sample code for an identical CDR3. Here the CDR3 DNA reads TGCAGTGCCGGGGCGGGAGGGAGTGCCTCTTACGAGCAGTACTTC. It specifies CSAGAGGSASYEQYF. V usage is TRBV20-1 and J usage is TRBJ2-7; 9 bases fit TRBD2. This CDR3 comprises 15 residues. V lost 6 bases, J lost 4 bases, and 13 bases stayed unmatched. The germline CDR1 and CDR2 sequences are DFQATT and SNEGSKA (reference sequence).

This CDR3 is CASSQGATDTQYF. DNA of the CDR3: TGCGCCAGCAGCCAAGGGGCCACAGATACGCAGTATTTT. The genes are TRBV4-3 and TRBJ2-3; D remains unclear. With 1 base removed from V and 2 bases from J, the gap between germline ends came to 4 bases. The CDR3 sequence is 13 residues long. Looked up from germline, CDR1 is LGHNA and CDR2 is YSLEER.

This clone has ten or more counts. J is TRBJ2-3 and V is TRBV7-2, with 10 bases matching TRBD2. Germline V gives CDR1 SGHTA, CDR2 FQGNSA. Trimming at V came to 3 bases and at J to 3 bases, leaving 6 bases not matched to a gene. This CDR3 comprises 16 residues. The CDR3 DNA reads TGTGCCAGCAGCTTCAAAGCGGGAGGGCCGACAGATACGCAGTATTTT. As protein: CASSFKAGGPTDTQYF.

Ten or more counts support this clone. V is TRBV5-4 and J is TRBJ2-1; D is possibly TRBD2 (7 bases). Trimming stripped 5 bases from V and 7 bases from J, with 13 bases between. Germline CDR1 and CDR2: SGHNT and YYREEE (reference sequence). This CDR3 contains 13 residues. The CDR3 region is CASRSGTRNEQFF. As DNA, the CDR3 is TGTGCCAGCAGGAGCGGGACAAGGAATGAGCAGTTCTTC. Combining the CDR3 with reference TRBV5-4 and TRBJ2-1 gives the whole variable domain ETGVTQSPTHLIKTRGQQVTLRCSSQSGHNTVSWYQQALGQGPQFIFQYYREEENGRGNFPPRFSGLQFPNYSSELNVNALELDDSALYLCASRSGTRNEQFFGPGTRLTVL.

The J gene is TRBJ2-3, the V gene TRBV5-1, with 15 nucleotides matching TRBD2. Looked up from germline, CDR1 is SGHRS and CDR2 is YFSETQ. The CDR3 spans 14 residues. After removal of 3 bases from V and 8 bases from J, the junction contained 1 base not matched to a gene. The CDR3 DNA is TGCGCCAGCAGCTCGGGACTAGCGGGGGGTACGCAGTATTTT. Protein product: CASSSGLAGGTQYF.

This clone was seen at least ten times. The chain uses TRBV18 and TRBJ2-7; D gene ambiguous. This CDR3 comprises 15 residues. V was cut by 3 bases and J by 6 bases, with 18 bases left in between. Germline loops: CDR1 KGHSH, CDR2 LQKENI. CDR3 DNA sequence: TGTGCCAGCTCACCCCTGGAAGGAAGCAAAACCGAGCAGTACTTC. Its translation: CASSPLEGSKTEQYF.

This clone is categorized as medium-sized (0.01 to 0.1%). The chain uses TRBV6-1 and TRBJ1-1; a possible D gene is TRBD1 (5 bases). V shed 3 bases and J shed 0 bases, with 8 bases lying between them. Germline CDR1 MNHNS, CDR2 SASEGT. The CDR3 runs 14 residues. The CDR3 nucleotides read TGTGCCAGCAGTGACGGGACGGTGAACACTGAAGCTTTCTTT. It encodes CASSDGTVNTEAFF.

The J gene is TRBJ2-6, the V gene TRBV11-2; no clear D gene. V lost 5 bases and J 0 bases, leaving 8 bases between the germline ends. The CDR3 covers 15 residues. Germline lookup yields CDR1 SGHAT and CDR2 FQNNGV. CDR3 sequence: CASSESLSGANVLTF. In DNA form, the CDR3 reads TGTGCCAGCAGCGAAAGCCTCTCTGGGGCCAACGTCCTGACTTTC.

This clone was counted a few times. This chain uses TRBV11-2 with TRBJ2-7; 8 bases line up with TRBD2. Germline lookup yields CDR1 SGHAT and CDR2 FQNNGV. This CDR3 is 14 amino acids long. V shed 5 bases, J shed 4 bases, and the junction held 7 bases outside the gene matches. As DNA, the CDR3 is TGTGCCAGCAGCCGCTCGGCGGGAGGTTACGAGCAGTACTTC. Translated: CASSRSAGGYEQYF.